One and the same sample provided the 9 T cell receptor beta chains below, sequenced in a study of blood T cell repertoires in COVID-19. TCRdb's copy holds only in-frame clones and misses some; the assay was immunoSEQ multiplex PCR. The data show over 400,000 clones, with approximately 85% seen just once and roughly 3.2% held by the top ten. The specimen sequenced was peripheral blood. These receptors all stem from a human donor in a cohort sampled during active COVID-19.

V gene TRBV5-1 combines with J gene TRBJ2-7, with 9 positions matching TRBD1. Germline lookup yields CDR1 SGHRS and CDR2 YFSETQ. This CDR3 region has 16 residues. V shed 1 base, J shed 5 bases, and the junction held 10 bases outside the gene matches. The DNA for the CDR3 is TGCGCCAGCAGCTTGAGTGGGACAGGGCTAATCGACGAGCAGTACTTC. It codes for CASSLSGTGLIDEQYF. Using reference TRBV5-1 and TRBJ2-7 for the parts outside the CDR3, the full variable domain is KAGVTQTPRYLIKTRGQQVTLSCSPISGHRSVSWYQQTPGQGLQFLFEYFSETQRNKGNFPGRFSGRQFSNSRSEMNVSTLELGDSALYLCASSLSGTGLIDEQYFGPGTRLTVT.

The chain joins TRBV27 to TRBJ2-3; no firm D call. The germline CDR1 and CDR2 sequences are MNHEY and SMNVEV (reference sequence). V lost 3 bases to trimming and J lost 2 bases, with 9 bases between them. This CDR3 is built from 14 residues. CDR3 coding DNA: TGTGCCAGCAGTTTGGCATTTCACACAGATACGCAGTATTTT. Translation gives CASSLAFHTDTQYF.

This clone was picked up one time. This sequence joins TRBV19 and TRBJ2-7; 9 nucleotides line up with TRBD1. The germline gives CDR1 LNHDA, CDR2 SQIVND (reference sequence). V shed 0 bases and J 5 bases; nucleotides not matched to a gene: 5. The CDR3 length is 15 residues. Here the CDR3 reads CASSIDRGTGNEQYF. CDR3 bases: TGTGCCAGTAGTATAGATCGTGGGACAGGGAACGAGCAGTACTTC.

The V gene is TRBV2, the J gene TRBJ2-1; 11 nucleotides match TRBD2. The CDR3 consists of 14 residues. Germline loops: CDR1 SNHLY, CDR2 FYNNEI. The V and J ends lost 4 bases and 12 bases, in that order; junction bases with no gene match: 8. In DNA form, the CDR3 reads TGTGCCAGCAGTGGACTAGCGGGACAGCGGGGGCAGTTCTTC. Its translation: CASSGLAGQRGQFF.

There are a few counts of this clone. This rearrangement joins TRBV2 to TRBJ1-1, with TRBD1 identical over 8 bases. The CDR3 consists of 14 residues. V lost 3 bases, J lost 6 bases, and 6 bases stayed unmatched. Germline V CDR1 and CDR2: SNHLY, FYNNEI. In DNA, the CDR3 is TGTGCCAGCAGTGATAGGACAGGGCCATCTGAAGCTTTCTTT. Translation: CASSDRTGPSEAFF.

The sample holds one count of this clone. The J gene is TRBJ2-7, the V gene TRBV6-5; D ambiguous. The V end lost 5 bases, the J end lost 4 bases, and 6 bases lay between the germline ends. Germline V gene sequence: CDR1 MNHEY, CDR2 SVGAGI. The CDR3 covers 11 residues. The CDR3 sequence: CASSIRYEQYF. The DNA of the CDR3 is TGTGCCAGCAGTATCAGGTACGAGCAGTACTTC.

The rearrangement uses TRBV7-3 and TRBJ1-1, with TRBD1 matching 7 bases. The germline gives CDR1 SGHTA, CDR2 FQGTGA. J gave up 7 bases and V 4 bases, and 6 bases lay outside the gene matches. The CDR3 extends over 13 amino acids. Written as DNA, the CDR3 is TGTGCCAGCAGCTCAGACAGGGCGGTTGAAGCTTTCTTT. It yields the protein CASSSDRAVEAFF.

V and J are TRBV28 and TRBJ1-2; no reliable D call. Per germline, CDR1 MDHEN and CDR2 SYDVKM. The V and J ends lost 4 bases and 7 bases respectively, with 13 bases between them. The CDR3 consists of 13 residues. Written as DNA, the CDR3 is TGTGCCAGCAGTTCCGGGAGTCGGGGTGGCTACACCTTC. Its translation is CASSSGSRGGYTF.

This clone is a singleton in its sample. The chain uses TRBV7-3 and TRBJ1-2, with a possible D match to TRBD1 (6 bases). V was pared by 0 bases and J by 7 bases, with 9 bases between. CDR1 and CDR2 from the germline V gene are SGHTA and FQGTGA. The CDR3 is 13 amino acids. In DNA form, the CDR3 reads TGTGCCAGCAGCTTAACGAACAGGGCTGGCTACACCTTC. Translated, it gives CASSLTNRAGYTF.